This T cell receptor (beta chain) was captured by sequencing in a study of CD8 T cells in ankylosing spondylitis (dated by TCRdb to between 2016 and 2019). Regarding the study in general: The study profiled T cell receptor beta repertoires in healthy donors and ankylosing spondylitis patients to find disease-linked TCR variants. The full study cohort was made up of about 25 ankylosing spondylitis patients and about a hundred healthy donors. Peripheral blood was sampled, and synovial fluid was additionally collected from ankylosing spondylitis patients. General study outcomes and caveats: Some motif variants had previously been reported in the synovial fluid and blood of reactive arthritis patients, which suggests shared mechanisms of disease initiation. The disease-linked clones showed a CD8+ phenotype and occurred at relatively low frequencies in peripheral blood. The disease-linked clones were reported as significantly enriched in matched synovial fluid samples from ankylosing spondylitis patients. Blood from ankylosing spondylitis patients appeared to be characterized by a TCR beta motif composed of under 10 highly homologous amino acid variants.

This clonotype was counted many times. What antigen it recognizes has not been identified. No base qualities exist here, and no much larger clone lies one base off it. The germline V gene specifies MDHEN as CDR1 and SYDVKM as CDR2. The CDR3 starts with the cysteine, ends with the phenylalanine, and has 16 residues. Of all the DNA, just the CDR3 is kept, 48 bases in frame from base 1. For this chain, trimming is 1 base at the V end and 9 bases at the J end, and the number of junction bases without a gene match is 11. Sequencing relied on an Illumina HiSeq 2500. Quantitative 5'-RACE with molecular barcodes was the method used to prepare the TCR beta libraries. The paper's processing steps were these. A new computational method based on a probabilistic model of VDJ rearrangement was used to identify disease-linked TCR variants. The public reads were run again by TCRdb, first through fastp at Q25 and then through MiXCR, and only productive beta chains were kept. Here each entry gathers all rows of one CDR3 protein and keeps the most common genes and DNA. In this record, the V and J calls reflect TCRdb's handling and not the investigators' own analysis. Counted in this sample were 200,000 to 300,000 distinct CDR3 sequences; approximately 12% of them appeared once. 5.5% to 8% of the sample belongs to the ten largest clones.

The clonotype originates from a male donor with ankylosing spondylitis or in good health (not recorded which). The source material was blood, either unsorted or a sorted T cell fraction (not recorded which). In this chain, TRBV28 is recombined with TRBJ1-3, with 8 bases in between that match TRBD1. The base sequence is TGTGCCAGCAGTTTATTTAGTAGGGACAGGTCGGGCACCATATATTTT. This is translated as CASSLFSRDRSGTIYF.